A selection of T cell receptor beta chains follows, all from one sample in a study of cytomegalovirus exposure and HLA in healthy donors. Some clones are missing from TCRdb's copy, which holds only in-frame ones; the method was immunoSEQ multiplex PCR. The sample holds about 60,000 clones. The sequenced material came from PBMCs. The receptors were sampled from a boy younger than 18 in good health and CMV-seronegative. Both conserved end residues are part of each CDR3. A D gene is named only where the DNA matches it firmly.

j_gene: TRBJ2-5
d_gene: -
v_gene: TRBV7-8
CDR3aa: CASSTETQYF
CDR3nt: TGTGCCAGCAGCACTGAGACCCAGTACTTC

j_gene: TRBJ2-5
d_gene: TRBD2
v_gene: TRBV10-3
CDR3aa: CAISAGLAGGEETQYF
CDR3nt: TGTGCCATCAGTGCCGGACTAGCGGGGGGAGAAGAGACCCAGTACTTC

j_gene: TRBJ2-7
d_gene: TRBD2
v_gene: TRBV30
CDR3aa: CAWRTSGGRYEQYF
CDR3nt: TGTGCCTGGAGGACTAGCGGGGGAAGATACGAGCAGTACTTC

j_gene: TRBJ1-6
d_gene: -
v_gene: TRBV11-3
CDR3aa: CASSLGRGSPLHF
CDR3nt: TGTGCCAGCAGCTTAGGTAGAGGGTCACCCCTCCACTTT

j_gene: TRBJ2-7
d_gene: -
v_gene: TRBV5-4
CDR3aa: CASSLDGSGAYEQYF
CDR3nt: TGTGCCAGCAGCTTGGATGGCAGCGGAGCCTACGAGCAGTACTTC

j_gene: TRBJ2-7
d_gene: -
v_gene: TRBV5-1
CDR3aa: CASSFTSPYEQYF
CDR3nt: TGCGCCAGCAGCTTCACAAGTCCCTACGAGCAGTACTTC

j_gene: TRBJ2-1
d_gene: -
v_gene: TRBV9
CDR3aa: CASSAANEQFF
CDR3nt: TGTGCCAGCAGCGCCGCGAATGAGCAGTTCTTC

j_gene: TRBJ1-5
d_gene: -
v_gene: TRBV7-2
CDR3aa: CASSLWSGLNQPQHF
CDR3nt: TGTGCCAGCAGCTTATGGTCAGGACTCAATCAGCCCCAGCATTTT

j_gene: TRBJ1-5
d_gene: -
v_gene: TRBV27
CDR3aa: CASSFTTEYNQPQHF
CDR3nt: TGTGCCAGCAGTTTCACAACGGAGTACAATCAGCCCCAGCATTTT

j_gene: TRBJ2-5
d_gene: -
v_gene: TRBV6-5
CDR3aa: CASNRGRWSQETQYF
CDR3nt: TGTGCCAGCAATAGGGGTAGATGGAGCCAAGAGACCCAGTACTTC

j_gene: TRBJ1-2
d_gene: -
v_gene: TRBV19
CDR3aa: CAGLPYGYTF
CDR3nt: TGTGCGGGGCTACCTTATGGCTACACCTTC

j_gene: TRBJ2-3
d_gene: TRBD1
v_gene: TRBV6-1
CDR3aa: CASSERDRRTDTQYF
CDR3nt: TGTGCCAGCAGTGAACGGGACAGGCGCACAGATACGCAGTATTTT

j_gene: TRBJ1-2
d_gene: TRBD1
v_gene: TRBV6-6
CDR3aa: CASTGQGNYGYTF
CDR3nt: TGTGCCAGCACGGGACAGGGGAACTATGGCTACACCTTC

j_gene: TRBJ2-3
d_gene: TRBD2
v_gene: TRBV5-6
CDR3aa: CASSQRLAGTTDTQYF
CDR3nt: TGTGCCAGCAGCCAACGACTAGCGGGAACCACAGATACGCAGTATTTT

j_gene: TRBJ2-3
d_gene: TRBD1
v_gene: TRBV5-6
CDR3aa: CASSPGTGGWTDTQYF
CDR3nt: TGTGCCAGCAGCCCGGGGACAGGGGGCTGGACAGATACGCAGTATTTT

j_gene: TRBJ2-3
d_gene: TRBD1
v_gene: TRBV29-1
CDR3aa: CSVEDWDREAADTQYF
CDR3nt: TGCAGCGTTGAAGACTGGGACAGGGAGGCAGCAGATACGCAGTATTTT

j_gene: TRBJ2-7
d_gene: -
v_gene: TRBV29-1
CDR3aa: CSVFRPGGDEQYF
CDR3nt: TGCAGCGTTTTTAGGCCAGGCGGGGACGAGCAGTACTTC

j_gene: TRBJ1-5
d_gene: -
v_gene: TRBV6-1
CDR3aa: CASSEGLTSGNQPQHF
CDR3nt: TGTGCCAGCAGTGAGGGGCTGACGTCGGGCAATCAGCCCCAGCATTTT

j_gene: TRBJ2-1
d_gene: TRBD2
v_gene: TRBV7-2
CDR3aa: CASSRGGVGYNEQFF
CDR3nt: TGTGCCAGCAGCCGGGGGGGTGTTGGATACAATGAGCAGTTCTTC

j_gene: TRBJ2-7
d_gene: -
v_gene: TRBV10-1
CDR3aa: CASSGFDRRTYEQYF
CDR3nt: TGCGCCAGCAGTGGTTTCGACCGGAGGACCTACGAGCAGTACTTC

j_gene: TRBJ2-7
d_gene: TRBD2
v_gene: TRBV7-9
CDR3aa: CASSLAGGNYEQYF
CDR3nt: TGTGCCAGCAGCTTAGCGGGAGGGAACTACGAGCAGTACTTC

j_gene: TRBJ2-7
d_gene: -
v_gene: TRBV7-8
CDR3aa: CASSLALQGGEQYF
CDR3nt: TGTGCCAGCAGCTTAGCGCTCCAGGGGGGTGAGCAGTACTTC

j_gene: TRBJ1-1
d_gene: TRBD1
v_gene: TRBV29-1
CDR3aa: CSVDGGARDSTEAFF
CDR3nt: TGCAGCGTTGATGGGGGCGCGAGGGACAGCACTGAAGCTTTCTTT

j_gene: TRBJ2-3
d_gene: -
v_gene: TRBV13
CDR3aa: CASSVGHYGPDTQYF
CDR3nt: TGTGCCAGCAGTGTGGGACACTATGGCCCGGATACGCAGTATTTT

j_gene: TRBJ2-1
d_gene: TRBD2
v_gene: TRBV19
CDR3aa: CASSEGQGRAGGLYEQFF
CDR3nt: TGTGCCAGTAGTGAAGGCCAGGGGCGAGCGGGGGGCCTATATGAGCAGTTCTTC

j_gene: TRBJ1-2
d_gene: TRBD1
v_gene: TRBV28
CDR3aa: CASSPTGHYGYTF
CDR3nt: TGTGCCAGCAGCCCGACAGGGCACTATGGCTACACCTTC

j_gene: TRBJ2-5
d_gene: -
v_gene: TRBV7-9
CDR3aa: CASSPPPETQYF
CDR3nt: TGTGCCAGCAGCCCTCCCCCCGAGACCCAGTACTTC